A single TCR beta chain is shown here with its context. This sample was taken from a study of technical replicates of blood from a handful of donors. Measured with immunoSEQ multiplex PCR; TCRdb has only the in-frame clones, and not every one. The sample contains more than 75,000 clones, 93% of which appear only once. V shed 4 bases and J shed 1 base, with 7 bases lying between them. The CDR3 consists of 13 residues. Germline CDR1 is MDHEN and CDR2 is SYDVKM. This sequence was found in a human donor in good health. This sequence joins TRBV28 and TRBJ2-5; no clear D gene. The specimen was T cells isolated from PBMCs. The CDR3 reads CASSSLAQETQYF. CDR3 bases: TGTGCCAGCAGTTCCTTGGCCCAAGAGACCCAGTACTTC.